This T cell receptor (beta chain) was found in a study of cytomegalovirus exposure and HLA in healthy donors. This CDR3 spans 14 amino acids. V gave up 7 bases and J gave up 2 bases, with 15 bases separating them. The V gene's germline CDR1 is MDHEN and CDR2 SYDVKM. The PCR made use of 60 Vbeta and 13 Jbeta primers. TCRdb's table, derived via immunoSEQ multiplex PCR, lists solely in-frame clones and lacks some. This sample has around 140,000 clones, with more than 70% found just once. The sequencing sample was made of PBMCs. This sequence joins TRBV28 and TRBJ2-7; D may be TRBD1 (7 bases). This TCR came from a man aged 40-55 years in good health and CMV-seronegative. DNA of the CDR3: TGTGCCAGCACCCACGGGGGACAGACCTACGAGCAGTACTTC. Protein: CASTHGGQTYEQYF.